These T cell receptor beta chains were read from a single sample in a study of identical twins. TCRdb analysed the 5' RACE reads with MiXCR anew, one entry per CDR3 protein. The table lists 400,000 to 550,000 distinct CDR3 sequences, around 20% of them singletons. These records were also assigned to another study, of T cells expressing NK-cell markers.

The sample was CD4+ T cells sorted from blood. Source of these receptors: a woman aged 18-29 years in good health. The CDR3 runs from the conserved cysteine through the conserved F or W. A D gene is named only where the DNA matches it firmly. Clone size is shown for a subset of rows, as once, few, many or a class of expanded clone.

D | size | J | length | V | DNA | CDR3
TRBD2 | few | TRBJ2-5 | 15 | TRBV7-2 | TGTGCCAGCAGCTTCCAGCGGGGGGTGGGGGAGACCCAGTACTTC | CASSFQRGVGETQYF
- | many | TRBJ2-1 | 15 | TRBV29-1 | TGCAGCGTTGAAGTACGGCCCGCTGGACAGAATGAGCAGTTCTTC | CSVEVRPAGQNEQFF
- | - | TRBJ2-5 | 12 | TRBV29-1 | TGCAGCCTGAAAGAGGGGAGAGAGACCCAGTACTTC | CSLKEGRETQYF
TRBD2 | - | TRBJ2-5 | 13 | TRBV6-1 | TGTGCCAGCCGCCGGGGAGGGAGAGAGACCCAGTACTTC | CASRRGGRETQYF
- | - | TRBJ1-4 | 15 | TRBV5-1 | TGCGCCAGCAGCTTGGTTAGGGGAGGAAGTGAAAAACTGTTTTTT | CASSLVRGGSEKLFF
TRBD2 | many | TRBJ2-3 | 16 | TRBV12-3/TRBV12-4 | TGTGCCAGCAGTACTGGACTAGCGGGAGCCACAGATACGCAGTATTTT | CASSTGLAGATDTQYF
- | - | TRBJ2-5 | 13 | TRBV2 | TGTGCCAGCAGTCAGCAAATCCAAGAGACCCAGTACTTC | CASSQQIQETQYF
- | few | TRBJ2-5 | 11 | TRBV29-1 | TGCAGCGTTGAGAAGAAGGAGACCCAGTACTTC | CSVEKKETQYF
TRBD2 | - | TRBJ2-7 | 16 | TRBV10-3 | TGTGCCATCAGTGAGTCGGCGGGACTAGCGGCAAATGAGCAGTACTTC | CAISESAGLAANEQYF
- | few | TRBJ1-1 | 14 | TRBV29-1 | TGCAGCGTTGAAAGGACAGCGGTGAACACTGAAGCTTTCTTT | CSVERTAVNTEAFF
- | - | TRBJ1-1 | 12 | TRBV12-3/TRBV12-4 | TGTGCCAGCAGTTTTTTTGAAGGGGACGCTTTCTTT | CASSFFEGDAFF
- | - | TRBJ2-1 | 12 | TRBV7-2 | TGTGCCAGCAGCTTAGTGTCACTTGAGCAGTTCTTC | CASSLVSLEQFF
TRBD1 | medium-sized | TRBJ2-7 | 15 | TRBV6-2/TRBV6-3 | TGTGCCAGCAGTTACTCTGGGGACAGCTCCTACGAGCAGTACTTC | CASSYSGDSSYEQYF
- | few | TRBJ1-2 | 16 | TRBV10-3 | TGTGCCATCAGCGGGATCGGGCCAGTCAGCGAGTATGGCTACACCTTC | CAISGIGPVSEYGYTF
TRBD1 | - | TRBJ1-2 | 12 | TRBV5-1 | TGCGCCAGCAGCTGGGGACAGTATGGCTACACCTTC | CASSWGQYGYTF
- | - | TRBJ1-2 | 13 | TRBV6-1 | TGTGCCAGCAGTGAAAACCCAGGCTATGGCTACACCTTC | CASSENPGYGYTF
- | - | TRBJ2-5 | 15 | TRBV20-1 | TGCAGTGCTAGGGGGGACTGGGGATGGTCAGAGACCCAGTACTTC | CSARGDWGWSETQYF
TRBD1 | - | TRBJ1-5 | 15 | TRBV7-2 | TGTGCCAGCAGCTTTGGTTCGACAGGGAATCAGCCCCAGCATTTT | CASSFGSTGNQPQHF
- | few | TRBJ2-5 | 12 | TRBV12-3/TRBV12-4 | TGTGCCAGCAGCACGGACGGGGAGACCCAGTACTTC | CASSTDGETQYF
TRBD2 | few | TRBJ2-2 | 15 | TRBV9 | TGTGCCAGCAGTCTTAGCGGGAGGGACGACGGGGAGCTGTTTTTT | CASSLSGRDDGELFF
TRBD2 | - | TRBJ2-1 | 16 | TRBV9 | TGTGCCAGCAGCCCCAACCCGGGACTAGTATACAATGAGCAGTTCTTC | CASSPNPGLVYNEQFF
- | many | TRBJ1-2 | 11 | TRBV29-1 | TGCAGCGTTGACCACAGCTATGGCTACACCTTC | CSVDHSYGYTF
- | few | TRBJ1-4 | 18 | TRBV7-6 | TGTGCCAGCAGCTTAGGGTCAGGCACCCTGGGTACTAATGAAAAACTGTTTTTT | CASSLGSGTLGTNEKLFF
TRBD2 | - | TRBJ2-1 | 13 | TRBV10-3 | TGTGCCATCAGTCGGACTAGCGGGAATGAGCAGTTCTTC | CAISRTSGNEQFF
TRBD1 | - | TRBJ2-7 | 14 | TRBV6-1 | TGTGCCAGCAGGGCTCCGGGACAGGACTACGAGCAGTACTTC | CASRAPGQDYEQYF
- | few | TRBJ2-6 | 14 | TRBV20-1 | TGCAGTGCTAGAATGAACTCTGGGGCCAACGTCCTGACTTTC | CSARMNSGANVLTF
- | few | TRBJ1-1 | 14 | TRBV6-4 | TGTGCCAGCAGCTCAGAGATGGGGAACACTGAAGCTTTCTTT | CASSSEMGNTEAFF
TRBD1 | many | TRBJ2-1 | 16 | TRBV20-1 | TGCAGTGCTAGAAGGGTGACAGGGGACTCCTACAATGAGCAGTTCTTC | CSARRVTGDSYNEQFF
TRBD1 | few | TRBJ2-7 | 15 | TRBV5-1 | TGCGCCAGCAGCTTACCTGAGACAGGGGGATACGAGCAGTACTTC | CASSLPETGGYEQYF
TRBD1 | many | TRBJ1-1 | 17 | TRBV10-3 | TGTGCCATCGGGAATGACAGGGGGCGCGGGAAGAACACTGAAGCTTTCTTT | CAIGNDRGRGKNTEAFF
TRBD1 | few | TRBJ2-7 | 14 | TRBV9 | TGTGCCAGCAGCCCGACAGGGACCACCTACGAGCAGTACTTC | CASSPTGTTYEQYF
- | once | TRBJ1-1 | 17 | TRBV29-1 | TGCAGCGTTGTTGAGGGCAGGGTGGGAAGAATGAACACTGAAGCTTTCTTT | CSVVEGRVGRMNTEAFF
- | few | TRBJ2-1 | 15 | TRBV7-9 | TGTGCCAGCAGCTCCGGAACAGGGTTTAGGAATGAGCAGTTCTTC | CASSSGTGFRNEQFF
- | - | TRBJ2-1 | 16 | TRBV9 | TGTGCCAGCAGCGGGCTGGGGGCGGCAAACTACAATGAGCAGTTCTTC | CASSGLGAANYNEQFF
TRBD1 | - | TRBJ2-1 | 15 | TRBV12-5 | TGTGCTAGTGGGATGGGACAGGGGGCGAGGAATGAGCAGTTCTTC | CASGMGQGARNEQFF
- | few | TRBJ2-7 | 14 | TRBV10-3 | TGTGCCATCATGCATGAGACGGGAGTAGGCGAGCAGTACTTC | CAIMHETGVGEQYF
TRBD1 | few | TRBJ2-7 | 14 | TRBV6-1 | TGTGCCAGCAGTAGACAGGGTAGAACCTACGAGCAGTACTTC | CASSRQGRTYEQYF
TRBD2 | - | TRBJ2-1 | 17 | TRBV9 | TGTGCCAGCAGCGTTGGACTAGCTGGCGGCTCCTACAATGAGCAGTTCTTC | CASSVGLAGGSYNEQFF
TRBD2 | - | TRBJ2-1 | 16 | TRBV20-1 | TGCAGTGCTGGGGGTGCGACTAGCGGGGGTGGGCATGAGCAGTTCTTC | CSAGGATSGGGHEQFF
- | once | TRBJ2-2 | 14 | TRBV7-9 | TGTGCCAGCAGCACGAAATTGAACACCGGGGAGCTGTTTTTT | CASSTKLNTGELFF
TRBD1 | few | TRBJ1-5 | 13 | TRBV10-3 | TGTGCCATAACAGGGGGCAGGGATCAGCCCCAGCATTTT | CAITGGRDQPQHF
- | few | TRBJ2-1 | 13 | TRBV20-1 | TGCAGTGCTAGACGGGAATCATACAATGAGCAGTTCTTC | CSARRESYNEQFF
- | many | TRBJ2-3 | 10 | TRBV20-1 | TGCAGTGCTAGAAGAGATACGCAGTATTTT | CSARRDTQYF
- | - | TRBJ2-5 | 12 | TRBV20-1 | TGCAGTGCAAGAGGGGGAATTGAGACCCAGTACTTC | CSARGGIETQYF
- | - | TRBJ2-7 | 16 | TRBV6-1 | TGTGCCAGCAGAACCCCGGCGCGCGGGGGCAAGTACGAGCAGTACTTC | CASRTPARGGKYEQYF